The 23 T cell receptor beta chains given below trace back to one sample, sequenced in a study of blood T cell repertoires in COVID-19. Some clones are missing from TCRdb's copy, which holds only in-frame ones; the method was immunoSEQ multiplex PCR. The sample carries about 190,000 clones, 75% to 85% recorded once. Material: PBMCs or T cells enriched from blood (not recorded which). The receptors originated from a woman between 50 and 59 years old with acute COVID-19.

The genes are TRBV6-5 and TRBJ1-2, with 11 positions matching TRBD1. The CDR3 covers 12 residues. Germline values: CDR1 MNHEY, CDR2 SVGAGI. Trimming at V came to 7 bases and at J to 14 bases, leaving 9 bases not matched to a gene. The CDR3 here is CASKPGQGVRTF. DNA of the CDR3: TGTGCCAGCAAGCCGGGACAGGGGGTGCGGACCTTC.

CDR3 sequence (DNA): TGTGCCAGCAGCCAAGATGGTAGAGCTTTCTTT. Translation: CASSQDGRAFF. The V call is TRBV3-1 (or the pseudogene TRBV3-2), the J call TRBJ1-1, with D uncertain. CDR3 length: 11 residues. The V end was cut by 0 bases, the J end by 10 bases, with 6 bases between. Germline lookup yields CDR1 LGHDT and CDR2 YNNKEL (reference sequence).

The gene calls are TRBV13 and TRBJ1-2; possible D gene TRBD1, 5 bases. V dropped 4 bases and J dropped 5 bases, with 29 bases sitting between them. The germline CDR1 and CDR2 sequences are PRHDT and FYEKMQ (reference sequence). This CDR3 region has 19 residues. This chain's CDR3 is CASSSALKNSPGDVYGYTF. CDR3 in DNA: TGTGCCAGCAGCTCAGCCCTCAAAAACTCTCCGGGGGACGTTTATGGCTACACCTTC.

V gene TRBV6-5 combines with J gene TRBJ1-1; a possible D gene is TRBD1 (5 bases). Germline V gene sequence: CDR1 MNHEY, CDR2 SVGAGI. The V end lost 2 bases, the J end lost 8 bases, and 9 bases lay between the germline ends. CDR3 length: 12 amino acids. CDR3 coding DNA: TGTGCCAGCAGTTACCGACAGTCAGAAGCTTTCTTT. It is translated as CASSYRQSEAFF.

This rearrangement joins TRBV19 to TRBJ2-5, with TRBD1 matching 8 bases. Germline lookup yields CDR1 LNHDA and CDR2 SQIVND (reference sequence). V was pared by 4 bases and J by 6 bases, with 7 bases of the junction left unmatched. This CDR3 is built from 14 residues. The CDR3 is CASSRGTGGKTQYF. The DNA for the CDR3 is TGTGCCAGTAGTAGGGGGACAGGCGGAAAGACCCAGTACTTC.

The gene calls are TRBV14 and TRBJ1-3, with no clear D. V lost 3 bases and J lost 0, with 15 bases in between. This CDR3 has 17 residues. Germline values: CDR1 SGHDN, CDR2 FVKESK. In DNA, the CDR3 is TGTGCCAGCAGCCAGATAGTCGACTCCTTCTCTGGAAACACCATATATTTT. It yields the protein CASSQIVDSFSGNTIYF. The full variable domain, its missing parts supplied by reference TRBV14 and TRBJ1-3, is EAGVTQFPSHSVIEKGQTVTLRCDPISGHDNLYWYRRVMGKEIKFLLHFVKESKQDESGMPNNRFLAERTGGTYSTLKVQPAELEDSGVYFCASSQIVDSFSGNTIYFGEGSWLTVV.

The rearrangement joins TRBV18 to TRBJ2-3, with D possibly matching TRBD1 (6 bases). In germline, CDR1 is KGHSH, CDR2 LQKENI. This CDR3 region has 16 residues. Trimming left V 0 bases short and J 0 bases short, with 10 bases between. CDR3: CASSPPGAGSTDTQYF. DNA for the CDR3: TGTGCCAGCTCACCACCGGGGGCTGGGAGCACAGATACGCAGTATTTT.

The chain employs TRBV7-8 and TRBJ1-4; 7 bases agree with TRBD1. Germline V gene data show CDR1 as SGHVS and CDR2 as FQNEAQ. After removal of 4 bases from V and 7 bases from J, the junction contained 9 bases not matched to a gene. The CDR3 sequence is 15 residues long. The CDR3 loop reads CASSSYWAGGEKLFF. The DNA of the CDR3 is TGTGCCAGCAGCTCCTATTGGGCAGGGGGTGAAAAACTGTTTTTT.

The genes are TRBV7-8 and TRBJ1-5; unclear D gene. CDR3 length: 18 residues. Trimming took off 0 bases at V and 0 bases at J, with 15 bases between the two ends. Germline values: CDR1 SGHVS, CDR2 FQNEAQ. The CDR3 reads CASSLAVSTADSNQPQHF. The CDR3 DNA reads TGTGCCAGCAGCTTAGCTGTCTCAACAGCGGATAGCAATCAGCCCCAGCATTTT.

The table lists this clone with a count of one. The chain recombines TRBV5-1 with TRBJ1-3, with D possibly being TRBD1 (6 bases). V was trimmed by 7 bases and J by 0 bases, leaving 14 bases between them. Germline CDR1 reads SGHRS; CDR2 reads YFSETQ. CDR3 size: 15 residues. CDR3 coding DNA: TGCGCCAGCGGTCCTGGACAGTCCTCTGGAAACACCATATATTTT. Translating it yields CASGPGQSSGNTIYF.

This clone was seen once. V and J are TRBV6-5 and TRBJ2-2; 7 nucleotides align to TRBD2. The CDR3 consists of 14 residues. After removal of 8 bases from V and 5 bases from J, the junction contained 8 bases not matched to a gene. The germline gives CDR1 MNHEY, CDR2 SVGAGI. In DNA form, the CDR3 reads TGTGCCAGCCTTCGCCAGGGAGGGACCGGGGAGCTGTTTTTT. It is translated as CASLRQGGTGELFF.

The chain couples TRBV6-4 to TRBJ2-1; 9 bases fit TRBD2. The J segment lost 5 bases and the V segment lost 3 bases, leaving 5 bases of the junction unmatched. The CDR3 is made up of 15 amino acids. CDR1 MRHNA and CDR2 SNTAGT come from the germline V gene. CDR3 DNA sequence: TGTGCCAGCAGTGAGGGCGGGGGGGGAAACAATGAGCAGTTCTTC. This encodes CASSEGGGGNNEQFF.

The J gene is TRBJ2-5, the V gene TRBV11-3; perhaps TRBD1 as D (5 bases). The germline gives CDR1 SGHNT, CDR2 YENEEA. CDR3 length equals 13 residues. V was cut by 6 bases and J by 4 bases, with 12 bases left in between. CDR3 DNA: TGTGCCAGCAGTCCCCAGGGAAGAGAGACCCAGTACTTC. Amino acids: CASSPQGRETQYF.

This rearrangement joins TRBV4-1 to TRBJ2-1; 14 bases fit TRBD2. The V segment lost 4 bases and the J segment 3 bases; nucleotides outside the gene matches: 8. The CDR3 has 18 amino acids. Germline CDR1 MGHRA, CDR2 YSYEKL. CDR3 coding DNA: TGCGCCAGCAGCCGCGGACTAGCGGGGGGCGGGAACTACAATGAGCAGTTCTTC. It translates to CASSRGLAGGGNYNEQFF.

Ten or more counts support this clone. This chain connects TRBV19 to TRBJ1-6; the D gene is possibly TRBD1 (5 bases). Trimming stripped 5 bases from V and 9 bases from J, with 14 bases between. The CDR3 is 14 residues long. Germline CDR1 is LNHDA and CDR2 is SQIVND (reference sequence). The CDR3 is CASSVAGEISPLHF. In nucleotides, the CDR3 is TGTGCCAGTAGTGTTGCGGGGGAGATTTCACCCCTCCACTTT.

This chain links TRBV11-3 with TRBJ1-4, with 7 bases matching TRBD1. The CDR3 extends over 18 amino acids. With V trimmed by 5 bases and J by 2 bases, 14 bases remained unmatched. Germline CDR1 reads SGHNT; CDR2 reads YENEEA. DNA for the CDR3: TGTGCCAGCAGCCCTGGACAGGTACTTTTCGAGACTAATGAAAAACTGTTTTTT. Its protein is CASSPGQVLFETNEKLFF.

The chain has TRBV5-4 and TRBJ1-2; the match to TRBD1 covers 9 bases. Germline CDR1 and CDR2: SGHNT and YYREEE (reference sequence). V lost 1 base to trimming and J lost 4 bases; unmatched junction nucleotides: 5. The CDR3 extends over 15 amino acids. CDR3 loop: CASSLPGQGVYGYTF. CDR3 nucleotides: TGTGCCAGCAGCTTGCCGGGACAGGGAGTCTATGGCTACACCTTC.

The CDR3 bases are TGTGCCACCAGCAGAGATACCAGTTTACAAGAGACCCAGTACTTC. The encoded protein is CATSRDTSLQETQYF. J is TRBJ2-5 and V is TRBV15, with unresolved D. V gave up 0 bases and J gave up 2 bases, with 10 bases separating them. This CDR3 spans 15 amino acids. Germline assignment: CDR1 LNHNV and CDR2 YYDKDF (reference sequence).

This clone was counted between two and nine times. The CDR3 coding sequence is TGTGCCAGCAGCCCGGGACAGGGGGCTTCGAGGGAGCAGTACGTC. Amino acids: CASSPGQGASREQYV. The rearrangement joins TRBV7-9 to TRBJ2-7, with 12 bases matching TRBD1. Germline V gene sequence: CDR1 SEHNR, CDR2 FQNEAQ (reference sequence). Unmatched junction bases numbered 9, after V lost 5 bases and J lost 7 bases. The CDR3 is made up of 15 amino acids.

V is TRBV18 and J is TRBJ2-1, with TRBD2 as a possible D gene (5 bases). The CDR3 totals 15 residues. V was shortened by 1 base and J by 5 bases, with 12 bases between the two germline ends. Germline-derived CDR1 and CDR2 are KGHSH and LQKENI. CDR3 sequence (DNA): TGTGCCAGCTCACCACGGGGTTCAGCGGACAATGAGCAGTTCTTC. Protein: CASSPRGSADNEQFF.

This sequence joins TRBV7-2 and TRBJ2-2; perhaps TRBD2 as D (6 bases). The CDR3 is 18 residues long. Germline assignment: CDR1 SGHTA and CDR2 FQGNSA. Trimming left V 5 bases short and J 5 bases short, with 24 bases between. This CDR3 reads CASSGPGVLRRWTGELFF. CDR3 DNA: TGTGCCAGCAGCGGACCGGGGGTCCTCCGGCGGTGGACCGGGGAGCTGTTTTTT.

The V call is TRBV18, the J call TRBJ1-5; D is possibly TRBD1 (5 bases). The CDR3 has 16 residues. The V gene's germline CDR1 is KGHSH and CDR2 LQKENI. Deletions cut 4 bases from V and 3 bases from J, with 16 bases between. The CDR3 DNA sequence: TGTGCCAGCTCACTGACTCGACAGAATCTCAATCAGCCCCAGCATTTT. Amino acids: CASSLTRQNLNQPQHF.

The chain joins TRBV5-6 to TRBJ2-2, with D possibly matching TRBD1 (5 bases). V lost 7 bases and J 6 bases, leaving 10 bases between the germline ends. This CDR3 has 12 amino acids. Germline CDR1 SGHDT, CDR2 YYEEEE. The CDR3 nucleotides read TGTGCCAGCGGACGACAGTCCGGGGAGCTGTTTTTT. Protein: CASGRQSGELFF.